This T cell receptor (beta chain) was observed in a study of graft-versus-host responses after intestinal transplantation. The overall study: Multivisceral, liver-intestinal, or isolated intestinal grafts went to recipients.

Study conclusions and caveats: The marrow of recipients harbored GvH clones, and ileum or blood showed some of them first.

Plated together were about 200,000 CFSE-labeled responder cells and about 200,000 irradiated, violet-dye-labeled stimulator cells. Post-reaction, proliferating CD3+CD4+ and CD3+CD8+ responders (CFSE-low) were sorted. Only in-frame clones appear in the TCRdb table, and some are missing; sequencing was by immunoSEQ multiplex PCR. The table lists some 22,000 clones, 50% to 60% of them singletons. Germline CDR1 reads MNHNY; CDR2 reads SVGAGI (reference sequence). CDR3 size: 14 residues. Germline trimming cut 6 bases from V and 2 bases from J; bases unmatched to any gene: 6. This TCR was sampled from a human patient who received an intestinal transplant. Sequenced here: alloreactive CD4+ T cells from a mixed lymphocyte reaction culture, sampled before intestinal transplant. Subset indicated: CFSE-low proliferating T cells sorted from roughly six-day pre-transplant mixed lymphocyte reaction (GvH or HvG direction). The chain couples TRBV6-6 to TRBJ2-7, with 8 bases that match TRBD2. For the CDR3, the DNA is TGTGCCAGCAGAAACTCGGGGGGGACCTACGAGCAGTACTTC. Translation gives CASRNSGGTYEQYF.